Sequencing of this TCR beta chain was carried out in a study of PD-L1 blockade in urothelial cancer. Overall study context: In the mid-2010s, patients got going on atezolizumab, taking 1,200 mg intravenously every 3 weeks. In terms of prior chemotherapy, patients had received 0 to 3 regimens. There were a median of approximately 130,000 T cells in blood samples.

Time point here: pretreatment peripheral blood. Between the trimmed V and J ends, which lost 1 base and 6 bases, there was a span of 11 bases. CDR3 length equals 13 residues. Germline V gives CDR1 SGDLS, CDR2 YYNGEE. The data were produced by immunoSEQ multiplex PCR, yet TCRdb's version contains in-frame clones alone and is incomplete. The repertoire includes more than 90,000 clones, roughly 84% of them detected once, and more than 1.5% sits in the top ten. The chain employs TRBV9 and TRBJ2-7; D remains unclear. Specimen: PBMCs, collected around atezolizumab (anti-PD-L1) treatment. This clonotype was obtained from a man between 60 and 75 years old with urothelial cancer. CDR3 DNA sequence: TGTGCCAGCAGCGTAAACTACTTAAGCGAGCAGTACTTC. It codes for CASSVNYLSEQYF.